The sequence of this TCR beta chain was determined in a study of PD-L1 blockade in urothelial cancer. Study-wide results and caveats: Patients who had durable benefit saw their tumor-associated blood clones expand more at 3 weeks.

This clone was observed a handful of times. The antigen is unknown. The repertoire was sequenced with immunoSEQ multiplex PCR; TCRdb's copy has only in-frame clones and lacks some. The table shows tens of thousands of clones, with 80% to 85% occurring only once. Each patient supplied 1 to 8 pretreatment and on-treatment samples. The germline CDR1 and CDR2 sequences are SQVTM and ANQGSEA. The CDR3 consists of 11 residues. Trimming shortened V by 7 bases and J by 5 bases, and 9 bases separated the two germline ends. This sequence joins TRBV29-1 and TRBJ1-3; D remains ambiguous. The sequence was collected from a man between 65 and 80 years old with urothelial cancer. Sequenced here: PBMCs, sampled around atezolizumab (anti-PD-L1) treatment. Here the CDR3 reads CSAAGRNTIYF. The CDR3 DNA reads TGCAGCGCGGCGGGGAGAAACACCATATATTTT.